This T cell receptor beta chain was identified in a study of regulatory T cells in long-lasting Graves disease. Study findings and constraints: Investigators studied peripheral blood only, not thyroid tissue.

This CDR3 has 14 amino acids. Germline V gene data show CDR1 as SGHRS and CDR2 as YFSETQ. The germline V and J ends were trimmed by 2 bases and 7 bases, with 16 bases remaining between them. To make TCR beta libraries, researchers used iRepertoire HTBI primers and Arm-PCR of CDR3 regions. TCRdb independently ran MiXCR on the multiplex PCR reads; one entry per CDR3 protein. The table includes roughly 560,000 distinct CDR3 sequences, 15% to 20% detected once. Time point specified: newly diagnosed GD, antithyroid drugs for less than 3 months. PBMCs provided the RNA from which the TCR library was made. The sample holds a few counts of this clonotype. Its cognate antigen is unknown. These data were also reused for a study on T cells in Graves' hyperthyroidism and ophthalmopathy.

This sequence was found in a woman aged 35-65 years with Graves disease. The V gene is TRBV5-1, the J gene TRBJ2-7, with D maybe TRBD2 (5 bases). The sequenced sample was peripheral blood mononuclear cells (PBMCs), obtained at new diagnosis, from a patient treated with antithyroid drugs. CDR3 loop: CASSFSEGRWEQYF. The CDR3, as DNA: TGCGCCAGCAGCTTTTCAGAGGGAAGGTGGGAGCAGTACTTC.